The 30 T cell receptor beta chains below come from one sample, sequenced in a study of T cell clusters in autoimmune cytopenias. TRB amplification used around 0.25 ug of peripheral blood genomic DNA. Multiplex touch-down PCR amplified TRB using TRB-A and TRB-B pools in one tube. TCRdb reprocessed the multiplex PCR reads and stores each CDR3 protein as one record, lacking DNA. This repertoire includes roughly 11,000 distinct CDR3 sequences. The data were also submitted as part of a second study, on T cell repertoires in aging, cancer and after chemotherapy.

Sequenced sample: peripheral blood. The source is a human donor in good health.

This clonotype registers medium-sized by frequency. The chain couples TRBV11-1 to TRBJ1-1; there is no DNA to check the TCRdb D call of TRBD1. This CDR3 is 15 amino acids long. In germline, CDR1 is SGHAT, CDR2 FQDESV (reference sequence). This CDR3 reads CASSPPDRGHAEAFF.

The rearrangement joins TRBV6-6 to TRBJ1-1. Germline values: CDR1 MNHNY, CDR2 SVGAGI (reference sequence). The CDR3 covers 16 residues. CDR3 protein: CASSYGDRDWNTEAFF.

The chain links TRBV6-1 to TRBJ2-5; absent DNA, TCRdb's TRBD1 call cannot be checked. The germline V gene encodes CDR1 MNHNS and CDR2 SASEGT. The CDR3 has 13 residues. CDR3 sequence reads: CASRDRQGETQYF.

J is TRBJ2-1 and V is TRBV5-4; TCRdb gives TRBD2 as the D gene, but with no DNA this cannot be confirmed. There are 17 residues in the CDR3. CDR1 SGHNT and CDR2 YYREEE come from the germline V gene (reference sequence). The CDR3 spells CASSPRGVLASYNEQFF. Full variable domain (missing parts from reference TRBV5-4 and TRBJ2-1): ETGVTQSPTHLIKTRGQQVTLRCSSQSGHNTVSWYQQALGQGPQFIFQYYREEENGRGNFPPRFSGLQFPNYSSELNVNALELDDSALYLCASSPRGVLASYNEQFFGPGTRLTVL.

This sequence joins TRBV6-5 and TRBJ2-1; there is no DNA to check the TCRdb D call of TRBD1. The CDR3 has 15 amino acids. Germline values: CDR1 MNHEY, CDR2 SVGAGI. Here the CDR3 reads CASSSWTAEGNEQFF.

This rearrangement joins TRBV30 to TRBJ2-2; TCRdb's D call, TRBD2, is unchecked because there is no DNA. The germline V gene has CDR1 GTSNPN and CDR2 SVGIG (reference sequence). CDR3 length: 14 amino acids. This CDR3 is CAGGRAPDTGELFF.

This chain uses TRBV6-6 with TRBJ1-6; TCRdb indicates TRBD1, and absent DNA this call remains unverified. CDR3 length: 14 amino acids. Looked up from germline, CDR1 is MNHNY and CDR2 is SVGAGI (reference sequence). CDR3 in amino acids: CASRDRGQDSPLHF.

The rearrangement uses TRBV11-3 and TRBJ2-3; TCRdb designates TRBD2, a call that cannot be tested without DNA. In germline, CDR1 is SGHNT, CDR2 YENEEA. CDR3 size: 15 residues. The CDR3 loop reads CASRTLASVTDTQYF. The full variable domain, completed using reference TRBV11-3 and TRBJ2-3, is EAGVVQSPRYKIIEKKQPVAFWCNPISGHNTLYWYLQNLGQGPELLIRYENEEAVDDSQLPKDRFSAERLKGVDSTLKIQPAELGDSAVYLCASRTLASVTDTQYFGPGTRLTVL.

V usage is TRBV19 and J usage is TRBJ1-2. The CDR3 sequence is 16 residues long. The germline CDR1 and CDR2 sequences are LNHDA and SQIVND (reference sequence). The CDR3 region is CASSYLEAAYNYGYTF.

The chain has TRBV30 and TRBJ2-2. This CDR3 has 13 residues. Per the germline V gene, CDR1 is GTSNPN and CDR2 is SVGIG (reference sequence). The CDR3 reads CAWSVTVPGELFF.

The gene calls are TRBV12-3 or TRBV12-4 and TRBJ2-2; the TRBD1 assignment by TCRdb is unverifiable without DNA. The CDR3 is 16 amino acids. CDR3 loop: CASSGAGTGGTGELFF.

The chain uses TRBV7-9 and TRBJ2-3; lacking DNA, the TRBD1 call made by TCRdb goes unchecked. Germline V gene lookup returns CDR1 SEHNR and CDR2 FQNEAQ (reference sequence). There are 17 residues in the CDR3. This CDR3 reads CASSLPWAGQETDTQYF. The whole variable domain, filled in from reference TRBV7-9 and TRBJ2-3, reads DTGVSQNPRHKITKRGQNVTFRCDPISEHNRLYWYRQTLGQGPEFLTYFQNEAQLEKSRLLSDRFSAERPKGSFSTLEIQRTEQGDSAMYLCASSLPWAGQETDTQYFGPGTRLTVL.

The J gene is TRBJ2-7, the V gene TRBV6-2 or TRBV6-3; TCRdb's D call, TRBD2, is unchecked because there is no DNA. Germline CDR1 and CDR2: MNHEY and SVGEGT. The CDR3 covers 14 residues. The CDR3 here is CASSERLALDEQYF.

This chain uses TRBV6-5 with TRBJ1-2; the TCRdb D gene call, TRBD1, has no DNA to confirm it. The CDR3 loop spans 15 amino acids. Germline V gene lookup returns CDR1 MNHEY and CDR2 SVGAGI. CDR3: CASSLDLDIRGGYTF.

The CDR3: CASSPRTGGRDTGELFF. The V and J genes are TRBV6-1 and TRBJ2-2; TCRdb lists TRBD1, though no DNA is available to test this call. Germline values: CDR1 MNHNS, CDR2 SASEGT. The CDR3 contains 17 residues.

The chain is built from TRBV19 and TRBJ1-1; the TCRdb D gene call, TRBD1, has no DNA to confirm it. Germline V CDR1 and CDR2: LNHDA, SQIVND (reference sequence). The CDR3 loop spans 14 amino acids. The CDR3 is CASSIGQGITEAFF.

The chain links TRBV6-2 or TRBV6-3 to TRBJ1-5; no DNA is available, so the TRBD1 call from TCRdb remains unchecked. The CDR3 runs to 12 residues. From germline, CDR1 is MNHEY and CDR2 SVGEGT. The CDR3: CASRGAPGPQHF.

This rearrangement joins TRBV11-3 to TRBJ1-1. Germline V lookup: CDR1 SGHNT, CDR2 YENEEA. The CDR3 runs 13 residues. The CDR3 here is CASSFTDNTEAFF.

This chain's CDR3 is CASSLQGSNQPQHF. The V call is TRBV12-3 or TRBV12-4, the J call TRBJ1-5; as DNA is missing, the TRBD1 call by TCRdb cannot be tested. This CDR3 region has 14 residues.

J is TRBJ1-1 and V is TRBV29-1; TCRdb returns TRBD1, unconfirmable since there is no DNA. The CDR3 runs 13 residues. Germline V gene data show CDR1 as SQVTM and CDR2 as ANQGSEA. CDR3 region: CSVTTGGRTEAFF. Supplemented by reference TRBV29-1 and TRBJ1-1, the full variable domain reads SAVISQKPSRDICQRGTSLTIQCQVDSQVTMMFWYRQQPGQSLTLIATANQGSEATYESGFVIDKFPISRPNLTFSTLTVSNMSPEDSSIYLCSVTTGGRTEAFFGQGTRLTVV.

CDR3 residues: CASSGQGGTEAFF. J is TRBJ1-1 and V is TRBV5-4; TCRdb indicates TRBD1, and absent DNA this call remains unverified. CDR1 and CDR2 from the germline V gene are SGHNT and YYREEE (reference sequence). This CDR3 comprises 13 residues.

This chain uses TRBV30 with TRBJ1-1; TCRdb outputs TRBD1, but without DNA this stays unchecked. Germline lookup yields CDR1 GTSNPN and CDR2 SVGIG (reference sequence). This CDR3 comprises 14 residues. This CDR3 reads CAWRKDRTNTEAFF.

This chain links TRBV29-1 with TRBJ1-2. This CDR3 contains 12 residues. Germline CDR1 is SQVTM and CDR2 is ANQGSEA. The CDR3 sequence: CSVTRLNYGYTF.

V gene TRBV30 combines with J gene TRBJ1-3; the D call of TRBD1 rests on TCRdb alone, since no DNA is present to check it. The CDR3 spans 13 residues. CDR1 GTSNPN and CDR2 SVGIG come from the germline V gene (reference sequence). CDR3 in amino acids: CAWDRGSGNTIYF.

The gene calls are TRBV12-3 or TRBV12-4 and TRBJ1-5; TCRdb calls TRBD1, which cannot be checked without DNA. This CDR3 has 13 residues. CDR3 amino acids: CASQGHSNQPQHF.

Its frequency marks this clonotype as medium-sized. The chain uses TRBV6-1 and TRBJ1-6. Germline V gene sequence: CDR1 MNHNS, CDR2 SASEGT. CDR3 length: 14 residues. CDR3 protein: CASSDHPTRSPLHF.

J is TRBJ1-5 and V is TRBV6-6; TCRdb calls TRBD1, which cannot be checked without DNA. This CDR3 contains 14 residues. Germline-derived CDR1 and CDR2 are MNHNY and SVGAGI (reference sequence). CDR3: CATGTIGSNQPQHF.

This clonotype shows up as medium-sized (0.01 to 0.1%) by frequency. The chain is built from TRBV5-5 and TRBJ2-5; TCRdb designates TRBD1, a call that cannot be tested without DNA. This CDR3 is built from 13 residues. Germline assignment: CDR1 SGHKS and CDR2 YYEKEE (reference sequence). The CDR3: CASGRDPEETQYF. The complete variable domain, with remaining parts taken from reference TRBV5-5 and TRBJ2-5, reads DAGVTQSPTHLIKTRGQQVTLRCSPISGHKSVSWYQQVLGQGPQFIFQYYEKEERGRGNFPDRFSARQFPNYSSELNVNALLLGDSALYLCASGRDPEETQYFGPGTRLLVL.

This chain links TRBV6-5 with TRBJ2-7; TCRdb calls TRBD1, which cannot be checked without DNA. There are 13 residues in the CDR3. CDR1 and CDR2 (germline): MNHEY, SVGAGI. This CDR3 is CASSYQDSYEQYF.

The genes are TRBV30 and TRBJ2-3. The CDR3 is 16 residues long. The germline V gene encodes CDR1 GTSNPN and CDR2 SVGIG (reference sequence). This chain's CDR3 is CAWSSQTMTSTDTQYF.